Below are 27 T cell receptor beta chains sequenced from a single sample in a study of shared clonotypes between healthy human individuals. Data came from immunoSEQ multiplex PCR; TCRdb stores just in-frame clones and leaves some out. Among more than 2,000,000 clones, approximately 93% were seen once, and the ten largest hold 0.35% to 0.45%. Source material: naive CD4+ T cells from PBMCs. The subset is: CD45RA+ positively selected. Receptors were obtained from a man between 18 and 29 years old in good health. Some clones in this sample may be carry-over from other donors' samples.

The rearrangement links TRBV6-5 to TRBJ1-4, with D possibly matching TRBD1 (5 bases). V lost 6 bases and J 6 bases, leaving 17 bases between the germline ends. The CDR3 runs 15 residues. CDR1 is MNHEY, CDR2 SVGAGI, per germline. The CDR3 reads CASRGPGRDYEKLFF. CDR3 nucleotides: TGTGCCAGCAGAGGACCGGGACGGGACTATGAAAAACTGTTTTTT.

The V and J genes are TRBV19 and TRBJ2-1, with 12 bases matching TRBD2. CDR1 LNHDA and CDR2 SQIVND come from the germline V gene (reference sequence). The CDR3 is 18 residues long. V lost 6 bases to trimming and J lost 2 bases; unmatched junction nucleotides: 11. The CDR3 sequence is CASSRLAGDTPPYNEQFF. As DNA, the CDR3 is TGTGCCAGTAGCCGACTAGCGGGGGATACCCCGCCCTACAATGAGCAGTTCTTC.

A note on this clone: The junction departs from germline at one end; a sequencing error may be responsible. V is TRBV18 and J is TRBJ1-1; D not resolved. The CDR3 is 20 residues long. Looked up from germline, CDR1 is KGHSH and CDR2 is LQKENI. CDR3 sequence reads: CASSPRRAGGTYSTNTEAFF. The CDR3 coding sequence is TGCGCCAGCTCACCACGGAGGGCCGGAGGCACTTATTCCACGAACACTGAAGCTTTCTTT. The entire variable domain, with the rest obtained from reference TRBV18 and TRBJ1-1, is as follows: NAGVMQNPRHLVRRRGQEARLRCSPMKGHSHVYWYRQLPEEGLKFMVYLQKENIIDESGMPKERFSAEFPKEGPSILRIQQVVRGDSAAYFCASSPRRAGGTYSTNTEAFFGQGTRLTVV.

This CDR3 is CASNTRGGANGYTF. The DNA of the CDR3 is TGTGCCAGCAACACGAGGGGGGGCGCAAATGGCTACACCTTC. This chain links TRBV7-9 with TRBJ1-2, with D perhaps matching TRBD1 (6 bases). The V gene's germline CDR1 is SEHNR and CDR2 FQNEAQ (reference sequence). V lost 7 bases and J 6 bases, leaving 18 bases between the germline ends. This CDR3 contains 14 residues. The full variable domain, completed using reference TRBV7-9 and TRBJ1-2, is DTGVSQNPRHKITKRGQNVTFRCDPISEHNRLYWYRQTLGQGPEFLTYFQNEAQLEKSRLLSDRFSAERPKGSFSTLEIQRTEQGDSAMYLCASNTRGGANGYTFGSGTRLTVV.

The V call is TRBV6-6, the J call TRBJ2-1; D is possibly TRBD1 (6 bases). Per germline, CDR1 MNHNY and CDR2 SVGAGI (reference sequence). Trimming took off 4 bases at V and 5 bases at J, with 18 bases between the two ends. The CDR3 loop spans 16 amino acids. CDR3 nucleotides: TGTGCCAGCAGTTGGGGGATCGGTGGGGGCCACAATGAGCAGTTCTTC. Protein: CASSWGIGGGHNEQFF.

The chain couples TRBV10-3 to TRBJ2-1; no clear D. Trimming took 3 bases from V and 10 from J, leaving 13 bases between them. This CDR3 is 13 amino acids long. Germline values: CDR1 ENHRY, CDR2 SYGVKD. The CDR3 nucleotides are TGTGCCATCAGTGACTACTCAATGCTCGAGCAGTTCTTC. This gives the protein CAISDYSMLEQFF.

The rearrangement uses TRBV28 and TRBJ1-5, with a weak D call TRBD1 (6 bases). The V gene lost 6 bases and the J gene lost 5 bases, with 20 bases spanning the gap. Germline V CDR1 and CDR2: MDHEN, SYDVKM. CDR3 length equals 16 residues. CDR3 region: CASREGGGREDQPQHF. The CDR3, as DNA: TGTGCCAGCAGGGAAGGCGGGGGGCGCGAGGATCAGCCCCAGCATTTT.

This chain links TRBV6-6 with TRBJ2-3; the D gene could be TRBD1 or TRBD2 (5 bases each). The CDR3 is 15 amino acids. The germline V gene encodes CDR1 MNHNY and CDR2 SVGAGI (reference sequence). V lost 6 bases and J 4 bases, leaving 17 bases between the germline ends. This chain's CDR3 is CASRAGTSWSDTQYF. The CDR3 coding sequence is TGTGCCAGCAGGGCCGGGACGTCTTGGTCAGATACGCAGTATTTT.

The gene calls are TRBV6-5 and TRBJ1-1; D perhaps matches TRBD1 (6 bases). This CDR3 has 13 amino acids. Trimming took 7 bases from V and 8 from J, leaving 17 bases between them. CDR1 and CDR2 from the germline V gene are MNHEY and SVGAGI. CDR3: CASNPLRGSEAFF. The CDR3, as DNA: TGTGCCAGCAACCCCCTGAGGGGGTCAGAAGCTTTCTTT.

This clone showed up just once. The chain recombines TRBV27 with TRBJ1-4; D ambiguous. V dropped 6 bases and J dropped 5 bases, with 16 bases sitting between them. CDR1 MNHEY and CDR2 SMNVEV come from the germline V gene (reference sequence). The CDR3 extends over 15 amino acids. The CDR3 loop reads CASSSPSRVNEKLFF. The CDR3 DNA sequence: TGTGCCAGCAGCTCCCCATCCCGGGTCAATGAAAAACTGTTTTTT.

The J gene is TRBJ1-2, the V gene TRBV10-1; 7 bases are shared with TRBD1. The V gene's germline CDR1 is WNHNN and CDR2 SYGVQD (reference sequence). The V gene end was trimmed by 2 bases and the J gene end by 5 bases; junction bases not matched to a gene: 11. The CDR3 has 16 amino acids. As DNA, the CDR3 is TGCGCCAGCAGTGAGAGAAGAAGGGGGCGTCGATATGGCTACACCTTC. Its protein is CASSERRRGRRYGYTF.

This clone was seen a single time. The V and J genes are TRBV10-3 and TRBJ1-2, with 8 bases matching TRBD1. CDR3 size: 12 residues. V dropped 5 bases and J dropped 6; count of bases not matched to a gene: 2. Germline lookup yields CDR1 ENHRY and CDR2 SYGVKD. The chain's CDR3 is CAISRTGNGYTF. The CDR3 region has the DNA TGTGCCATCAGTCGGACAGGGAATGGCTACACCTTC.

V gene TRBV2 combines with J gene TRBJ1-4; D is possibly TRBD1 (5 bases). Trimming shortened V by 8 bases and J by 8 bases, and 18 bases separated the two germline ends. The CDR3 length is 14 residues. From germline, CDR1 is SNHLY and CDR2 FYNNEI. The CDR3 sequence: CASRQNPGPEKLFF. CDR3 nucleotide sequence: TGTGCCAGCCGACAAAACCCAGGGCCCGAAAAACTGTTTTTT.

Points on this clone: In the same sample, other DNA sequences code for this CDR3. The chain links TRBV5-4 to TRBJ1-2; D remains unclear. Germline V gene sequence: CDR1 SGHNT, CDR2 YYREEE (reference sequence). The CDR3 is made up of 13 amino acids. V lost 3 bases and J 2 bases, leaving 8 bases between the germline ends. CDR3 amino acids: CASSSDGNYGYTF. The CDR3 nucleotides are TGTGCCAGCAGCTCCGACGGAAACTATGGCTACACCTTC.

The chain carries TRBV28 and TRBJ2-7, with TRBD1 matching 8 bases. This CDR3 spans 17 amino acids. Germline CDR1 reads MDHEN; CDR2 reads SYDVKM. The J segment lost 6 bases and the V segment lost 4 bases, leaving 17 bases of the junction unmatched. The CDR3 here is CASSSPGGRGQSAEQYF. DNA of the CDR3: TGTGCCAGCAGTTCTCCCGGGGGCAGGGGGCAATCAGCCGAGCAGTACTTC.

The V and J genes are TRBV28 and TRBJ1-2; D gene uncertain. CDR1 MDHEN and CDR2 SYDVKM come from the germline V gene. V lost 7 bases, J lost 10 bases, and 19 bases lay in between. The CDR3 totals 13 residues. The CDR3 sequence is CASTLSPDLVYTF. CDR3 coding DNA: TGTGCCAGCACTCTATCGCCGGACCTAGTCTACACCTTC.

For this clone: The CDR3 end shows no conserved phenylalanine or tryptophan, and so a read error is likely. The limits of the CDR3 on the DNA are not certain, so only TCRdb's listed CDR3 is given. The CDR3 loop is CASSSPGPPESAI. The chain has TRBV28 and TRBJ1-2. Germline V gives CDR1 MDHEN, CDR2 SYDVKM. Termini included, the CDR3 measures 13 amino acids.

This chain joins TRBV6-6 and TRBJ1-5, with D maybe TRBD1 (6 bases). Germline values: CDR1 MNHNY, CDR2 SVGAGI (reference sequence). CDR3 length: 14 amino acids. Trimming cost V 5 bases and J 3 bases, with 11 bases left between them. CDR3 DNA sequence: TGTGCCAGCAGTAAGACAGGAGACAATCAGCCCCAGCATTTT. Encoded protein: CASSKTGDNQPQHF.

This clone was recorded only once. V is TRBV6-6 and J is TRBJ2-7; TRBD1 might be the D (5 bases). The germline gives CDR1 MNHNY, CDR2 SVGAGI (reference sequence). CDR3 length: 16 amino acids. The V gene lost 0 bases and the J gene lost 1 base, with 13 bases spanning the gap. The CDR3 nucleotides read TGTGCCAGCAGTTACTCGTATCAAAGGGGTTCCTACGAGCAGTACTTC. Translating gives CASSYSYQRGSYEQYF.

The genes are TRBV25-1 and TRBJ2-7; 9 nucleotides match TRBD1. CDR3 size: 14 residues. Germline trimming cut 4 bases from V and 3 bases from J; bases unmatched to any gene: 4. CDR1 MGHDK and CDR2 SYGVNS come from the germline V gene. Here the CDR3 reads CASSAGQGLYEQYF. The CDR3 DNA is TGTGCCAGCAGTGCGGGACAGGGCCTCTACGAGCAGTACTTC.

The V gene is TRBV15, the J gene TRBJ1-5; D gene ambiguous. The CDR3 runs 14 residues. Trimming stripped 1 base from V and 0 bases from J, with 4 bases between. Germline V gene data show CDR1 as LNHNV and CDR2 as YYDKDF (reference sequence). This CDR3 is CATSRGDSNQPQHF. CDR3 DNA sequence: TGTGCCACCAGCAGAGGGGATAGCAATCAGCCCCAGCATTTT. The full variable domain, in which reference TRBV15 and TRBJ1-5 provide the parts outside the CDR3, is DAMVIQNPRYQVTQFGKPVTLSCSQTLNHNVMYWYQQKSSQAPKLLFHYYDKDFNNEADTPDNFQSRRPNTSFCFLDIRSPGLGDTAMYLCATSRGDSNQPQHFGDGTRLSIL.

V usage is TRBV7-8 and J usage is TRBJ2-3, with unresolved D. There are 16 residues in the CDR3. The germline V gene has CDR1 SGHVS and CDR2 FQNEAQ. Between the trimmed V and J ends, which lost 5 bases and 2 bases, there was a span of 17 bases. The CDR3 sequence: CASSVHVAPPTDTQYF. The CDR3 nucleotides are TGTGCCAGCAGCGTCCATGTTGCTCCCCCCACAGATACGCAGTATTTT.

This clone has just one count. The J gene is TRBJ2-7, the V gene TRBV5-3; 14 nucleotides align to TRBD2. TRBV5-3 is placed among ORFs of uncertain function. V was clipped by 4 bases and J by 2 bases; unmatched bases: 8. The CDR3 loop spans 17 amino acids. The DNA for the CDR3 is TGTGCCAGAAGCCCGACTAGCGGGAGGGAGATTACCTACGAGCAGTACTTC. Residues: CARSPTSGREITYEQYF.

Comments on this clone: Sequence at one end of the junction differs from germline and may be a read error. The chain is built from TRBV5-6 and TRBJ2-2; 9 bases are a match to TRBD2. Germline V CDR1 and CDR2: SGHDT, YYEEEE. CDR3 length: 16 residues. CDR3 sequence (DNA): TGTGCCAGCAGCTTGATTCTTGCTAGCGGGATGGGGGTGCTGTTTTTT. It encodes CASSLILASGMGVLFF.

The chain combines TRBV7-9 with TRBJ2-3; weak D call: TRBD2 (5 bases). The germline V gene has CDR1 SEHNR and CDR2 FQNEAQ (reference sequence). Between the trimmed V and J ends, which lost 5 bases and 5 bases, there was a span of 8 bases. This CDR3 is 12 amino acids long. CDR3 nucleotides: TGTGCCAGCAGCCACCGGGGAGATACGCAGTATTTT. As protein: CASSHRGDTQYF. The complete variable domain, with remaining parts taken from reference TRBV7-9 and TRBJ2-3, reads DTGVSQNPRHKITKRGQNVTFRCDPISEHNRLYWYRQTLGQGPEFLTYFQNEAQLEKSRLLSDRFSAERPKGSFSTLEIQRTEQGDSAMYLCASSHRGDTQYFGPGTRLTVL.

The chain joins TRBV19 to TRBJ2-2; either TRBD1 or TRBD2 may fit D (6 bases each). Germline V gene sequence: CDR1 LNHDA, CDR2 SQIVND (reference sequence). V dropped 3 bases and J dropped 5 bases, with 19 bases sitting between them. This CDR3 is 17 amino acids long. CDR3: CASSIPQRGRGTGELFF. The CDR3 nucleotides are TGTGCCAGTAGTATTCCCCAACGGGGGCGAGGTACCGGGGAGCTGTTTTTT. The whole variable domain, remainder taken from reference TRBV19 and TRBJ2-2, is DGGITQSPKYLFRKEGQNVTLSCEQNLNHDAMYWYRQDPGQGLRLIYYSQIVNDFQKGDIAEGYSVSREKKESFPLTVTSAQKNPTAFYLCASSIPQRGRGTGELFFGEGSRLTVL.

The chain links TRBV7-2 to TRBJ1-1; D not resolved. CDR3 length: 13 residues. V was clipped by 4 bases and J by 6 bases, with 12 bases between them. CDR1 and CDR2 (germline): SGHTA, FQGNSA. CDR3 nucleotide sequence: TGTGCCAGCAGCTCTCTTGGGAGCCCTGAAGCTTTCTTT. Amino acids: CASSSLGSPEAFF. Full variable domain (outside the CDR3, taken from reference TRBV7-2 and TRBJ1-1): GAGVSQSPSNKVTEKGKDVELRCDPISGHTALYWYRQSLGQGLEFLIYFQGNSAPDKSGLPSDRFSAERTGGSVSTLTIQRTQQEDSAVYLCASSSLGSPEAFFGQGTRLTVV.